One and the same sample provided the 5 T cell receptor beta chains below, sequenced in a study of Ad26.COV2.S vaccination and SARS-CoV-2 variants. This table comes from immunoSEQ multiplex PCR, and its TCRdb copy is limited to in-frame clones, with some not included. Among 350,000 to 400,000 clones listed, approximately 90% were seen once. The treatment was: 15 to 20 received Ad26.COV2.S at low or high dose, single or two shots; 5 received placebo; per-sample allocation not given. Samples analyzed were those drawn on day 63 after the first vaccine or placebo injection. Source: peripheral blood, taken in a trial of Ad26.COV2.S vaccine versus placebo. Every receptor here comes from a person aged 18 to 59 who received the Ad26.COV2.S COVID-19 vaccine or a placebo.

This chain connects TRBV7-2 to TRBJ1-2; TRBD1 is a possible D gene (5 bases). Germline V CDR1 and CDR2: SGHTA, FQGNSA. The CDR3 is made up of 13 amino acids. V lost 11 bases to trimming and J lost 6 bases, with 19 bases between them. The CDR3 coding sequence is TGTGCCCCTTTCAGACAGAAACTTAATGGCTACACCTTC. It codes for CAPFRQKLNGYTF.

Points on this clone: This specimen includes other DNA sequences encoding the same CDR3. The chain links TRBV12-3 or TRBV12-4 to TRBJ1-5; D ambiguous. The length of the CDR3 is 13 residues. The V end lost 6 bases, the J end lost 0 bases, and 6 bases lay between the germline ends. CDR3 region: CASSPYSNQPQHF. The CDR3 DNA follows: TGTGCCAGCAGCCCCTATAGCAATCAGCCCCAGCATTTT.

The gene calls are TRBV6-6 and TRBJ2-1; the D gene is possibly TRBD2 (5 bases). Germline V gene lookup returns CDR1 MNHNY and CDR2 SVGAGI (reference sequence). CDR3 length equals 11 residues. V lost 4 bases and J lost 10, with 8 bases in between. CDR3 DNA sequence: TGTGCCAGCAGTTCCGGGGTAGAGCAGTTCTTC. The encoded protein is CASSSGVEQFF.

Here the CDR3 reads CASSWFVGANTEAFF. The CDR3 DNA is TGTGCCAGCAGCTGGTTCGTGGGGGCGAATACTGAAGCTTTCTTT. The chain combines TRBV11-2 with TRBJ1-1; TRBD1 is a possible D gene (6 bases). Germline-derived CDR1 and CDR2 are SGHAT and FQNNGV. The CDR3 spans 15 residues. Trimming removed 4 bases from V and 5 bases from J, with 17 bases in between.

The chain carries TRBV7-8 and TRBJ2-2; D unclear. V dropped 5 bases and J dropped 4 bases, with 17 bases sitting between them. CDR3 size: 16 residues. Per germline, CDR1 SGHVS and CDR2 FQNEAQ. Here the CDR3 DNA reads TGTGCCAGCAGCCCGTTGGACCCCCCCGTCACCGGGGAGCTGTTTTTT. It codes for CASSPLDPPVTGELFF.